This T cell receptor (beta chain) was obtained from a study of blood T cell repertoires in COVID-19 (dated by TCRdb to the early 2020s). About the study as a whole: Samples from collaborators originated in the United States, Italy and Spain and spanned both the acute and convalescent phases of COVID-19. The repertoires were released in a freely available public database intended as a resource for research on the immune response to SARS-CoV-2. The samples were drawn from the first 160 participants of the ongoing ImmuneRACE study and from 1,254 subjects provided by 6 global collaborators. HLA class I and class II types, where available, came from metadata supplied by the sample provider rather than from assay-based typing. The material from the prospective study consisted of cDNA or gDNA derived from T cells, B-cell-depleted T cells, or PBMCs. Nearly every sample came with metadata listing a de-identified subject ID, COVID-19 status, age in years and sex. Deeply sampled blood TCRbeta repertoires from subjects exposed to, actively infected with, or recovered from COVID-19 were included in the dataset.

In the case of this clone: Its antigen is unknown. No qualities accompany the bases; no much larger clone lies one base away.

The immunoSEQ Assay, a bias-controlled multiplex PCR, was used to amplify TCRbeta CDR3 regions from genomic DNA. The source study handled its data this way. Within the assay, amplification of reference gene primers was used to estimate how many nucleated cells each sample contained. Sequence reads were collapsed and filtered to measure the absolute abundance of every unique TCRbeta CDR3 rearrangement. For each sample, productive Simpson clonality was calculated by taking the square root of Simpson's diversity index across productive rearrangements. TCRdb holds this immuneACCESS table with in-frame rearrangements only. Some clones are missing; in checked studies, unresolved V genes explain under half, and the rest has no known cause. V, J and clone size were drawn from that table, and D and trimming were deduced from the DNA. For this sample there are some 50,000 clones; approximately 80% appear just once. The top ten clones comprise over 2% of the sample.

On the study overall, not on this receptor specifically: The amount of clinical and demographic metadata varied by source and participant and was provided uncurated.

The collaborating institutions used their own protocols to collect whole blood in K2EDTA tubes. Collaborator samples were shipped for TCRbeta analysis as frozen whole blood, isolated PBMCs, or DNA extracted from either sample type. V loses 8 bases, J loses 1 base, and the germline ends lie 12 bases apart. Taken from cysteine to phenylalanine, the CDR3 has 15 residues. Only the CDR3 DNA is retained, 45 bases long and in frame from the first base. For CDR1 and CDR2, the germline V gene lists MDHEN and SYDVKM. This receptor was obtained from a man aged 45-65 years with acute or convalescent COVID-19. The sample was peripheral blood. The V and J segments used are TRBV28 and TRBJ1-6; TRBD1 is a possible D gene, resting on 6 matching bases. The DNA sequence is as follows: TGTGCCAGCGGCAGGGGATGGTCCTATAATTCACCCCTCCACTTT. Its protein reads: CASGRGWSYNSPLHF.